These 10 T cell receptor beta chains came from one sample sequenced in a study of patients and donors after allogeneic stem cell transplantation. TCRdb re-called the RT-PCR reads through MiXCR, storing one row per CDR3 protein. Among hundreds of thousands of distinct CDR3 sequences, 15% to 20% were seen once, and the ten largest hold 6% to 8%. The source material was blood, either unsorted or a sorted T cell fraction (not recorded which). These receptors were obtained from a human donor who was either an allogeneic HSCT recipient or a stem cell or donor lymphocyte infusion donor (not recorded which). It is not recorded whose cells these are; they may come from a transplant donor.

The J gene is TRBJ1-1, the V gene TRBV2, with 7 bases lining up with TRBD1. Germline trimming cut 3 bases from V and 6 bases from J; bases unmatched to any gene: 10. The CDR3 is 15 amino acids. From germline, CDR1 is SNHLY and CDR2 FYNNEI. CDR3 coding DNA: TGTGCCAGCAGTGACCTGACAGGGATGGGTGCTGAAGCTTTCTTT. Protein sequence: CASSDLTGMGAEAFF.

This clonotype was detected many times. The chain is built from TRBV4-1 and TRBJ2-5; 8 bases line up with TRBD2. Trimming took 4 bases from V and 5 from J; bases not matched to a gene: 15. The CDR3 is 17 amino acids. The germline CDR1 and CDR2 sequences are MGHRA and YSYEKL. In DNA, the CDR3 is TGCGCCAGCAGCCTAGCTCCGCGGGAGGCTATGAGGGAGACCCAGTACTTC. Translated, it gives CASSLAPREAMRETQYF.

Only a few counts were recorded for this clonotype. The rearrangement uses TRBV7-3 and TRBJ1-1; weak D call: TRBD1 (6 bases). Germline-derived CDR1 and CDR2 are SGHTA and FQGTGA. Trimming took 3 bases from V and 0 from J, leaving 17 bases between them. The CDR3 contains 17 residues. The CDR3 reads CASSFFGGLPMNTEAFF. CDR3 DNA: TGTGCCAGCAGCTTTTTTGGGGGCCTGCCGATGAACACTGAAGCTTTCTTT. The variable domain in full, with the rest retrieved from reference TRBV7-3 and TRBJ1-1, is GAGVSQTPSNKVTEKGKYVELRCDPISGHTALYWYRQSLGQGPEFLIYFQGTGAADDSGLPNDRFFAVRPEGSVSTLKIQRTERGDSAVYLCASSFFGGLPMNTEAFFGQGTRLTVV.

V is TRBV11-2 and J is TRBJ2-7; 7 bases match TRBD1. V lost 5 bases to trimming and J lost 4 bases; unmatched junction nucleotides: 11. The CDR3 runs to 15 residues. Looked up from germline, CDR1 is SGHAT and CDR2 is FQNNGV. The CDR3 nucleotides are TGTGCCAGCAGCATATCGTTACAGGGGTTATACGAGCAGTACTTC. Its protein is CASSISLQGLYEQYF.

The chain combines TRBV19 with TRBJ2-4; possibly TRBD1 for D (6 bases). Germline V gene data show CDR1 as LNHDA and CDR2 as SQIVND (reference sequence). The CDR3 sequence is 15 residues long. V was trimmed by 6 bases and J by 5 bases, leaving 17 bases between them. This CDR3 is CASSLTQGRENIQYF. The CDR3 bases are TGTGCCAGTAGCCTCACCCAGGGGCGGGAAAACATTCAGTACTTC.

The rearrangement uses TRBV7-9 and TRBJ2-3; D assignment may be TRBD1 or TRBD2 (6 bases each). There are 15 residues in the CDR3. V lost 5 bases and J 0 bases, leaving 12 bases between the germline ends. Germline V CDR1 and CDR2: SEHNR, FQNEAQ (reference sequence). CDR3: CASSPKGGSTDTQYF. As DNA, the CDR3 is TGTGCCAGCAGCCCCAAGGGGGGAAGCACAGATACGCAGTATTTT.

This rearrangement joins TRBV24-1 to TRBJ2-1; 11 bases agree with TRBD2. This CDR3 spans 18 amino acids. Germline CDR1 is KGHDR and CDR2 is SFDVKD. V shed 4 bases, J shed 5 bases, and the junction held 12 bases outside the gene matches. The DNA for the CDR3 is TGTGCCACCAGTGACACCTTAGCGGGAGGGCCGGACCACAATGAGCAGTTCTTC. Translated, it gives CATSDTLAGGPDHNEQFF.

This chain connects TRBV7-2 to TRBJ2-3; D may be TRBD2 (7 bases). This CDR3 has 15 amino acids. V lost 5 bases, J lost 5 bases, and 17 bases lay in between. Germline CDR1 SGHTA, CDR2 FQGNSA. The CDR3 region has the DNA TGTGCCAGCAGCCAAGCCGGGGGGCGCAGAGATACGCAGTATTTT. Amino acid sequence: CASSQAGGRRDTQYF.

There are many counts of this clonotype. This chain joins TRBV7-9 and TRBJ2-2; 10 bases are shared with TRBD1. The CDR3 has 16 residues. Germline V gives CDR1 SEHNR, CDR2 FQNEAQ (reference sequence). The V and J ends lost 5 bases and 4 bases, in that order; junction bases with no gene match: 7. The CDR3 is CASSRNRDRGTGELFF. For the CDR3, the DNA is TGTGCCAGCAGCCGCAACCGGGACAGGGGCACCGGGGAGCTGTTTTTT.

The V call is TRBV6-1, the J call TRBJ2-1; D is perhaps TRBD2 (5 bases). The germline V and J ends were trimmed by 6 bases and 5 bases, with 14 bases remaining between them. This CDR3 contains 14 residues. Germline CDR1 MNHNS, CDR2 SASEGT. The chain's CDR3 is CASRVYGVNNEQFF. CDR3 nucleotide sequence: TGTGCCAGCAGAGTTTACGGGGTAAACAATGAGCAGTTCTTC.